These T cell receptor beta chains were read from a single sample in a study of human T cells and chemical hapten exposure. Each CDR3 protein is one row after TCRdb ran MiXCR on the 5' RACE reads. The table shows some 150,000 distinct CDR3 sequences, with 4.1% occurring only once. Receptors originate from a female donor in good health. CDR3s include the opening cysteine and the closing phenylalanine or tryptophan. A D gene is named only where the DNA matches it firmly. Size is stated for part of the rows, as once, few or many counts, or as a class when the clone is expanded.

>15|TRBV20-1|-|many|TRBJ2-3
TGCAGTGCTGGAGTTGGGACCCCGGATCTAGATACGCAGTATTTT
CSAGVGTPDLDTQYF
>13|TRBV10-3|-|-|TRBJ1-1
TGTGCCATCAGTACAGATAGTACCTATGGGGCTTTCTTT
CAISTDSTYGAFF
>15|TRBV7-2|-|-|TRBJ2-7
TGTGCCAGCAGTTGGCGGAGTCTGGGCTCCTACGAGCAGTACTTC
CASSWRSLGSYEQYF
>12|TRBV14|-|few|TRBJ2-5
TGTGCCAGCAGCCTAAGCGGAGAGACCCAGTACTTC
CASSLSGETQYF
>14|TRBV12-3/TRBV12-4|-|many|TRBJ2-2
TGTGCCAGCAGTCTACAGGTTGGACCCGGGGAGCTGTTTTTT
CASSLQVGPGELFF
>18|TRBV23-1|TRBD1|-|TRBJ2-6
TGCGCCAGCAGTCAAGGGGGGACAGGGAGTTCTGGGGCCAACGTCCTGACTTTC
CASSQGGTGSSGANVLTF
>18|TRBV20-1|-|many|TRBJ1-4
TGCAGTGCTAGAGAGGACAGTCCTCGCTGGGGAACTAATGAAAAACTGTTTTTT
CSAREDSPRWGTNEKLFF
>17|TRBV4-3|TRBD1|few|TRBJ1-1
TGCGCCAGCAGCCAAGCGTCGGGACAGGGGGCGGTCACTGAAGCTTTCTTT
CASSQASGQGAVTEAFF
>13|TRBV3-1|-|many|TRBJ2-7
TGTGCCAGCAGCCTCGGGATAGCGTACGAGCAGTACTTC
CASSLGIAYEQYF
>13|TRBV20-1|-|many|TRBJ1-6
TGCAGTGCTAGGGGAGGGAGGGGGATACCCCTCCACTTT
CSARGGRGIPLHF
>14|TRBV29-1|-|few|TRBJ2-3
TGCAGCGTTGGAACAGGAGTTAGCACAGATACGCAGTATTTT
CSVGTGVSTDTQYF
>16|TRBV12-3/TRBV12-4|TRBD1|many|TRBJ1-2
TGTGCCAGCAGCTTATCGAACAGGGGAGGAAACTATGGCTACACCTTC
CASSLSNRGGNYGYTF
>16|TRBV24-1|-|many|TRBJ1-5
TGTGCCACCAGTGATTCCCAGGGCCGGGGCAATCAGCCCCAGCATTTT
CATSDSQGRGNQPQHF
>14|TRBV29-1|-|many|TRBJ1-3
TGCAGCGGTGCGGGGGACGTCTCTGGAAACACCATATATTTT
CSGAGDVSGNTIYF
>14|TRBV14|-|many|TRBJ2-1
TGTGCCAGCAGCCAAGACCAGGTTATCGATGAGCAGTTCTTC
CASSQDQVIDEQFF
>14|TRBV7-6|-|-|TRBJ2-6
TGTGCCAGCAGCTCCCCCAGAGGGGCCAACGTCCTGACTTTC
CASSSPRGANVLTF
>15|TRBV10-2|-|many|TRBJ1-2
TGCGCCAGCAGTGAGTCGAGAGGGGAACCCCGGGGCTACACCTTC
CASSESRGEPRGYTF
>16|TRBV24-1|TRBD1|many|TRBJ2-2
TGTGCCACCAGTGACCGCGGGTGGCAGGGGGCCGGGGAGCTGTTTTTT
CATSDRGWQGAGELFF
>14|TRBV5-1|TRBD1|many|TRBJ2-7
TGCGCCAGCAGCTCAGGGACAGGGGGCTACGAGCAGTACTTC
CASSSGTGGYEQYF
>14|TRBV19|TRBD1|-|TRBJ1-2
TGTGCCAGTAGTTACAGGGGGCGTTCGGATGGCTACACCTTC
CASSYRGRSDGYTF
>14|TRBV10-3|-|-|TRBJ1-4
TGTGCCATCATAGGCGACAGTGCGGGCGGAAAACTGTTTTTT
CAIIGDSAGGKLFF
>16|TRBV6-1|-|many|TRBJ1-1
TGTGCCAGCAGTGCACGGGGACCTTTCATGAACACTGAAGCTTTCTTT
CASSARGPFMNTEAFF
>15|TRBV5-4|-|-|TRBJ2-7
TGTGCCAGCAGCTTGGTGGACAGACCGTCCGACGAGCAGTACTTC
CASSLVDRPSDEQYF
>12|TRBV6-6|-|many|TRBJ2-3
TGTGCCAGCAGTCCTGGGGGCGATACGCAGTATTTT
CASSPGGDTQYF
>17|TRBV7-2|TRBD2|few|TRBJ2-1
TGTGCCAGCAGCTTTCACGGGACTAGCGGGGAGAACAATGAGCAGTTCTTC
CASSFHGTSGENNEQFF
>12|TRBV29-1|TRBD1|few|TRBJ2-7
TGCAGCGTTCTTAGGGGGCTGTACGAGCAGTACTTC
CSVLRGLYEQYF
>14|TRBV19|-|many|TRBJ1-1
TGTGCCAGTGAACGAGGACAGCAGAACACTGAAGCTTTCTTT
CASERGQQNTEAFF
>17|TRBV7-2|-|many|TRBJ2-3
TGTGCCAGCAGCCCAGGGGTGGGTGAGGGCCTCACAGATACGCAGTATTTT
CASSPGVGEGLTDTQYF
>16|TRBV7-8|-|many|TRBJ1-3
TGTGCCAGCAGCTCCTCACAGGTGGCTCCTGGAAACACCATATATTTT
CASSSSQVAPGNTIYF
>16|TRBV10-3|-|many|TRBJ1-1
TGTGCCATCAGTGACTCAATGCTGCGAGGGGCGAATGAAGCTTTCTTT
CAISDSMLRGANEAFF
>15|TRBV7-9|TRBD1|many|TRBJ1-4
TGTGCCAGCGCCGGGACAGAAGCAACTAATGAAAAACTGTTTTTT
CASAGTEATNEKLFF
>15|TRBV7-2|TRBD2|many|TRBJ2-7
TGTGCCAGCAGCCTTAGAGCGGGACCGTCATACGAGCAGTACTTC
CASSLRAGPSYEQYF
>18|TRBV6-6|-|-|TRBJ2-3
TGTGCCACCTTCATACGGGGCGGGGGCCCTCCCCCTAAAGATACGCAGTATTTT
CATFIRGGGPPPKDTQYF
>17|TRBV6-2/TRBV6-3|-|few|TRBJ1-4
TGTGCCAGCAGTTACTCCACGTTCTCCGCAACTAATGAAAAACTGTTTTTT
CASSYSTFSATNEKLFF
>14|TRBV10-3|-|many|TRBJ2-4
TGTGCCATCAGTGAGTCTCTGACTTTCAACATTCAGTACTTC
CAISESLTFNIQYF
>15|TRBV14|TRBD1|many|TRBJ2-7
TGTGCCAGCAGCCAATACCGACAGGGGGTAAACGAGCAGTACTTC
CASSQYRQGVNEQYF
>15|TRBV6-2/TRBV6-3|TRBD2|many|TRBJ2-1
TGTGCCAGCAGCCCGACTAGCGGGGTAGGTAATGAGCAGTTCTTC
CASSPTSGVGNEQFF